What follows is one T cell receptor beta chain and its context. This clonotype was observed a few times. Its antigen remains unidentified. No much larger clonotype is one base removed from it; base qualities were not supplied. Library preparation employed 5' RACE. The run used an Illumina HiSeq 2500. The second PCR ran for about 6 to 12 cycles and used a J-beta primer mix along with a sample-barcoded 5' primer. A template-switch 5' adaptor carrying 12 random nucleotides introduced a unique molecular identifier onto each TCR beta cDNA molecule. Each sample yielded at least 2.5 million CDR3-containing paired-end reads. All of the RNA was converted into first-strand cDNA using the Mint cDNA synthesis kit, with a TRBC-specific oligonucleotide serving as the primer. After uracil-DNA glycosylase treatment, a first 18-cycle PCR used universal primers M1SS and BC2_uni_R on all cDNA. As for how the authors treated the data: Each sample was normalized by randomly selecting 1 million high-quality reads, each carrying a distinct molecular identifier. Reads with shared molecular identifiers were discarded instead of being binned into consensus sequences. MiTCR, run with a Q25 quality threshold and the strictest error-elimination algorithm, handled CDR3 identification, clonotype clustering and error correction. A nonparametric unseen species model using Euler transformation provided a lower-bound estimate of total TCR beta diversity. Using fastp at Q25 and MiXCR, TCRdb reprocessed the public reads and kept productive beta chains. Rows with a matching CDR3 protein are joined into one entry that keeps the most common DNA and genes. V and J calls and clone size were set by TCRdb, not the authors. The sample includes some 780,000 distinct CDR3 sequences, with around 50% observed a single time. Of the sample, around 24% is held by the ten largest clones.

This sample was taken from a study of blood T cells in healthy people across ages (dated by TCRdb to the mid-2010s). Notes on the research overall: In model experiments, template switching captured about one uniquely barcoded TCR beta cDNA molecule for every two T cells. Two additional independent replicas of 1 million unique cDNA reads from the same blood draw were analyzed for two donors (one aged 18 to 29 and one aged 80 or older). The study measured age-related changes in TCR beta repertoire diversity using deep sequencing normalized with unique cDNA molecular identifiers. To avoid experimental bias, donors of different ages were randomly spread across the sequencing lanes. Donors were grouped into four age groups: young (average 16 years), middle-aged (roughly 37), aged (around 66) and long-lived (roughly 80).

The investigation overall reported the following: Conclusive comparison of naive and antigen-experienced compartments was prevented by the profiling of bulk unsorted PBMCs. The long-lived group showed more naive CD4+ T cells, fewer expanded clones and increased TCR diversity than the aged group, suggesting age selection. The CMV infection status of donors was not known, potentially confounding age-related changes in expanded clonotypes. Observed TCR beta diversity per million T cells fell roughly linearly with age, and a significant reduction was already apparent by age roughly 40. Estimates of total diversity based on one million sequenced T cells were regarded as lower bounds and as underestimates. A strong correlation was found between observed TCR beta diversity and the percentage of naive T cells measured by flow cytometry.

Donors were under 40 systemically healthy Caucasian individuals from Russia aged roughly 6 to 100 years. Each donor gave about 9.7 milliliters of peripheral blood, drawn into EDTA-treated Vacutainer tubes. Ficoll-Paque density-gradient centrifugation was used to isolate PBMCs, with at least 6 million obtained per sample. Total RNA, at least 6 micrograms per sample, was extracted from PBMCs with Trizol reagent. Naive CD45RAhigh/CD27high T cell percentages were measured by flow cytometry on a PBMC aliquot from every donor. The germline V gene specifies SGHRS as CDR1 and YFSETQ as CDR2. Including the terminal cysteine and phenylalanine, the CDR3 comprises 16 residues. Here the CDR3 DNA is all that survives: 48 bases in frame from base 1. The germline V end is reduced by 6 bases and the J end by 3 bases; junction bases left unmatched: 10.

The chain employs TRBV5-1 and TRBJ2-7; 12 bases in the middle match TRBD2. The sample was blood. This TCR was sampled from a man aged 35 to 55 in good health. The DNA sequence reads TGCGCCAGCAATAAACTAGCGGGAGGTGGGAACTACGAGCAGTACTTC. The encoded protein is CASNKLAGGGNYEQYF.